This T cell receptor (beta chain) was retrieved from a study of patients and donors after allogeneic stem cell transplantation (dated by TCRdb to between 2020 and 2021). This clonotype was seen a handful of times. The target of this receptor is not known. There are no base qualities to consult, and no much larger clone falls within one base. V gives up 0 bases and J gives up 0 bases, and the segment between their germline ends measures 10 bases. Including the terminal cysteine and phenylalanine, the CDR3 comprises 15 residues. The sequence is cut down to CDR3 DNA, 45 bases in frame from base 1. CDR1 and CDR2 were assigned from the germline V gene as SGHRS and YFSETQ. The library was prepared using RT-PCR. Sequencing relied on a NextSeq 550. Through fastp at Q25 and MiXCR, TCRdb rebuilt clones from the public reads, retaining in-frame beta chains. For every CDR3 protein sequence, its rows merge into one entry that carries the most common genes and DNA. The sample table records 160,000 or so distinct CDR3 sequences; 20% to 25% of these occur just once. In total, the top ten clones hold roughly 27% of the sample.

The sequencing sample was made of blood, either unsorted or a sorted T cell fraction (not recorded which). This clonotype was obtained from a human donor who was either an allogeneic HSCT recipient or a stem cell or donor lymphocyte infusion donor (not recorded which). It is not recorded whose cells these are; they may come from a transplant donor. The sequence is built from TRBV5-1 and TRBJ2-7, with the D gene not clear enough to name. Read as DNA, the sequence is TGCGCCAGCAGCTTGGGCCCACAGAGCTCCTACGAGCAGTACTTC. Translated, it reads CASSLGPQSSYEQYF.